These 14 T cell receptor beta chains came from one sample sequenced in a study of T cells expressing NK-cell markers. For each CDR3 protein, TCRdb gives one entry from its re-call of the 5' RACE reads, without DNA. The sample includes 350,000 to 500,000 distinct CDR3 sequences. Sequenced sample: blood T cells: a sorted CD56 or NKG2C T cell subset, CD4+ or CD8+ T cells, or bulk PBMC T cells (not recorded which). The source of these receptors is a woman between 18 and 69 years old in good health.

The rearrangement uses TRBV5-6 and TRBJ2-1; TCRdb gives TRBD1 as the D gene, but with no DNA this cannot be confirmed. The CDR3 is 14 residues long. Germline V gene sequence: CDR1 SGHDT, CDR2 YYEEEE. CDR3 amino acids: CASSLGGWGDEQFF.

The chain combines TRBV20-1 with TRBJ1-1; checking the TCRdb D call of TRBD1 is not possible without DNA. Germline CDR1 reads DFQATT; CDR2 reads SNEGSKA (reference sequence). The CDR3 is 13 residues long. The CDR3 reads CSASRQGGTEAFF.

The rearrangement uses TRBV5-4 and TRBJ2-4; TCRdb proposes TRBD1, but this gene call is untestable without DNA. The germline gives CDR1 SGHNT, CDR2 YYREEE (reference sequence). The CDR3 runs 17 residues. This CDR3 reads CASSLAISGTKPSIQYF. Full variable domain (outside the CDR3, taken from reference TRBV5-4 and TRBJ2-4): ETGVTQSPTHLIKTRGQQVTLRCSSQSGHNTVSWYQQALGQGPQFIFQYYREEENGRGNFPPRFSGLQFPNYSSELNVNALELDDSALYLCASSLAISGTKPSIQYFGAGTRLSVL.

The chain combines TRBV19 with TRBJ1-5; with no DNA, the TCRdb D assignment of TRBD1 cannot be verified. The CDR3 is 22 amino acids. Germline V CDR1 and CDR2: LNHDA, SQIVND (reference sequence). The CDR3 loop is CASSTSLQGQGIPLWGNQPQHF.

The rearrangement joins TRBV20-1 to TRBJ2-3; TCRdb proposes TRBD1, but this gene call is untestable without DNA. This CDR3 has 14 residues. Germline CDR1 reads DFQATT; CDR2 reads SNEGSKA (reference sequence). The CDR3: CSASRGGGTDTQYF.

The CDR3 region is CASSLVVVAGGTTGELFF. The chain uses TRBV11-2 and TRBJ2-2; checking the TCRdb D call of TRBD2 is not possible without DNA. This CDR3 is 18 amino acids long. Per the germline V gene, CDR1 is SGHAT and CDR2 is FQNNGV. Filled out from reference TRBV11-2 and TRBJ2-2, the complete variable domain reads EAGVAQSPRYKIIEKRQSVAFWCNPISGHATLYWYQQILGQGPKLLIQFQNNGVVDDSQLPKDRFSAERLKGVDSTLKIQPAKLEDSAVYLCASSLVVVAGGTTGELFFGEGSRLTVL.

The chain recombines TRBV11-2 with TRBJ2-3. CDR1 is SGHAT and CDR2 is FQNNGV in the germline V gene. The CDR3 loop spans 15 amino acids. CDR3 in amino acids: CASSGGYGEADTQYF.

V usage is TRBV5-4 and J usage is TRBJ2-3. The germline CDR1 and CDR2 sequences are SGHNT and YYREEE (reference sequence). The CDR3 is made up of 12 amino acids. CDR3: CASSANGDTQYF.

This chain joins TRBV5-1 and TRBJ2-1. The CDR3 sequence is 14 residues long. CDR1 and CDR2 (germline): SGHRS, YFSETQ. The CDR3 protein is CASSLGGIGNEQFF.

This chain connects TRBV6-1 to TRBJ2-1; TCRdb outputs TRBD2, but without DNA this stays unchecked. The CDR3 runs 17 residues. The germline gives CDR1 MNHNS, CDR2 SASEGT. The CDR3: CASSEARAGGLYNEQFF.

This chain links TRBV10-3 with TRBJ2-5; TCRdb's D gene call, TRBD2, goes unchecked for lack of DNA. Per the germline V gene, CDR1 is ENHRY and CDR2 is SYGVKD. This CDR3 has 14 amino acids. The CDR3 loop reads CAIGTSGLKETQYF.

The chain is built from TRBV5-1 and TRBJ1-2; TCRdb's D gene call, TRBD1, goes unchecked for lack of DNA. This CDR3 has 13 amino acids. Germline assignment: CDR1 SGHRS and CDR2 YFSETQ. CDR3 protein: CASSLEGGTAYTF.

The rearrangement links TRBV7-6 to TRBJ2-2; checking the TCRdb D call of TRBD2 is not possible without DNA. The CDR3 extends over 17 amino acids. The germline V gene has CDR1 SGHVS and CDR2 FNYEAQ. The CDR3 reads CASSLVFLATNTGELFF.

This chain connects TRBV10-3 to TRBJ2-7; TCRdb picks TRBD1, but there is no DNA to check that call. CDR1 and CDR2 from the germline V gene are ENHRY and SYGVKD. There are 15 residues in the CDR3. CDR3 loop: CAISPRTGEGHEQYF.